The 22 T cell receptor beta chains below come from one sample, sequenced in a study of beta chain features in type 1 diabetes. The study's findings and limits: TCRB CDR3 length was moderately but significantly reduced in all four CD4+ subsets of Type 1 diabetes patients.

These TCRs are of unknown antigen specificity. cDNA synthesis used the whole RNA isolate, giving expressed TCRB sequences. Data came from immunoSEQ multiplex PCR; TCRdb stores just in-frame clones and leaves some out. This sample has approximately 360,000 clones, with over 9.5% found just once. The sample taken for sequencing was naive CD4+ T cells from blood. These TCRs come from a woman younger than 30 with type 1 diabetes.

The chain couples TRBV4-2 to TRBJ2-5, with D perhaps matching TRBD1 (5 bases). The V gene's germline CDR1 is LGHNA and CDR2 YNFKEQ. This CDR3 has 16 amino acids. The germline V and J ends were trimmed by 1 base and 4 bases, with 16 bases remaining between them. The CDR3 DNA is TGTGCCAGCAGCCAAGGGACATCGGTATCCTCAGAGACCCAGTACTTC. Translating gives CASSQGTSVSSETQYF.

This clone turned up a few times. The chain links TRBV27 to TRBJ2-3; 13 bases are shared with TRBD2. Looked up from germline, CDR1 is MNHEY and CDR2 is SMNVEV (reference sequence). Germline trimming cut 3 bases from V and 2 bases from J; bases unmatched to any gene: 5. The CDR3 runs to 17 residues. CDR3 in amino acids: CASSFPGTSGITDTQYF. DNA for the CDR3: TGTGCCAGCAGTTTCCCCGGGACTAGCGGGATCACAGATACGCAGTATTTT.

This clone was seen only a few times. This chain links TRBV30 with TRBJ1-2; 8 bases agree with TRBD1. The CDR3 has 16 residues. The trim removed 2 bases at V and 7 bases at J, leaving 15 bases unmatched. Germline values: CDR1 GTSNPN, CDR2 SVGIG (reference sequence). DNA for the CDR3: TGTGCCTGGAGTCTGGGGCAGGGGGCTTCGGCGGGTGGCTACACCTTC. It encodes CAWSLGQGASAGGYTF.

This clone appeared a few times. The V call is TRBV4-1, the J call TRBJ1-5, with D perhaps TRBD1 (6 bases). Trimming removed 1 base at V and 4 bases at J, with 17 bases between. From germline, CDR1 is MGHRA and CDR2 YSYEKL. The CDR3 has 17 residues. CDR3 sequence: CASSQGPGAERNQPQHF. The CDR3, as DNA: TGCGCCAGCAGCCAAGGACCAGGGGCAGAGAGAAATCAGCCCCAGCATTTT.

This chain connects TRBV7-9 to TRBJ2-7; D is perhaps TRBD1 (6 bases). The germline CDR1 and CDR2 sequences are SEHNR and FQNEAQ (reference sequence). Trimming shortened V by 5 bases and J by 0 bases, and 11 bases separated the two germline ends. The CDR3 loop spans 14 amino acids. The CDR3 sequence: CASSRQGYSYEQYF. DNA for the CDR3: TGTGCCAGCAGCCGTCAGGGGTACTCCTACGAGCAGTACTTC.

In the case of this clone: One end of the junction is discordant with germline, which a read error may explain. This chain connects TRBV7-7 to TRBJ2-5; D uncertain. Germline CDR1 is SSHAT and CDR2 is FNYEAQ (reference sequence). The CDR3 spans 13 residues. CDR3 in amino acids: CASSPQTRETQYF. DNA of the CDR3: TGTGCTAGCAGCCCACAGACAAGAGAGACCCAGTACTTC.

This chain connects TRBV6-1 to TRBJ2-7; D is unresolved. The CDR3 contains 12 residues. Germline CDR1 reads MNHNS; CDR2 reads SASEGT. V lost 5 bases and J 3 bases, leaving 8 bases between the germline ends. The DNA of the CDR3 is TGTGCCAGCAGTATCTCCTTCTACGAGCAGTACTTC. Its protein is CASSISFYEQYF.

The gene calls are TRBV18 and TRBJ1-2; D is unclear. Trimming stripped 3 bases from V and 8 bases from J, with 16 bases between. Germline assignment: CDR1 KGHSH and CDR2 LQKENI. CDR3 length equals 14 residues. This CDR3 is CASSPAGPLQGYTF. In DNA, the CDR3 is TGTGCCAGCTCACCGGCAGGCCCGCTACAGGGCTACACCTTC. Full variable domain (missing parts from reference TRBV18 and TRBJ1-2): NAGVMQNPRHLVRRRGQEARLRCSPMKGHSHVYWYRQLPEEGLKFMVYLQKENIIDESGMPKERFSAEFPKEGPSILRIQQVVRGDSAAYFCASSPAGPLQGYTFGSGTRLTVV.

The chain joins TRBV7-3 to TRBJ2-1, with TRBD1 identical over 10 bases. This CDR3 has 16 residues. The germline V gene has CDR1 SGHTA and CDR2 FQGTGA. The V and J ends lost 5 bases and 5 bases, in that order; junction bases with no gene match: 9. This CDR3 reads CASSPPGQGIHNEQFF. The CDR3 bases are TGTGCCAGCAGCCCTCCGGGACAGGGGATCCACAATGAGCAGTTCTTC.

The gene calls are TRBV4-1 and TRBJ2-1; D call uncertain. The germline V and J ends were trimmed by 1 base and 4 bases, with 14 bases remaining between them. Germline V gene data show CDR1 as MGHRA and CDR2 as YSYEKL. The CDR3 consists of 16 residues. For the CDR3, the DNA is TGCGCCAGCAGCCAAGCCCCCTTGACTCGGTACAATGAGCAGTTCTTC. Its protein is CASSQAPLTRYNEQFF.

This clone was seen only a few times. CDR3 bases: TGCGCCAGCAGCCAAAGTGGGACAGGGGCGGCAAAACTGTTTTTT. Translating it yields CASSQSGTGAAKLFF. This sequence joins TRBV4-1 and TRBJ1-4; 10 nucleotides agree with TRBD1. The germline gives CDR1 MGHRA, CDR2 YSYEKL. V lost 2 bases and J lost 10; bases outside the gene matches: 7. The CDR3 runs 15 residues.

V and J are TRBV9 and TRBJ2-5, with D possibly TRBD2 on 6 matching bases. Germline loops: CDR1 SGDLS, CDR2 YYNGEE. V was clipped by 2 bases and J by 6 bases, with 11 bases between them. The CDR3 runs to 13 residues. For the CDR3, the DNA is TGTGCCAGCAGCGTCATCGCGGGGAAGACCCAGTACTTC. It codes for CASSVIAGKTQYF. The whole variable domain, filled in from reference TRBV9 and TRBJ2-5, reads DSGVTQTPKHLITATGQRVTLRCSPRSGDLSVYWYQQSLDQGLQFLIQYYNGEERAKGNILERFSAQQFPDLHSELNLSSLELGDSALYFCASSVIAGKTQYFGPGTRLLVL.

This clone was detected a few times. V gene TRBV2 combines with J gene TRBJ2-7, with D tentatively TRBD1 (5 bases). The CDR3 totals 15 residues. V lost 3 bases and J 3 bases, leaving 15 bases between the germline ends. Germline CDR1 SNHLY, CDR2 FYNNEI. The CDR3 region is CASSDPTAIFYEQYF. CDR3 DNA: TGTGCCAGCAGTGATCCGACAGCTATCTTCTACGAGCAGTACTTC.

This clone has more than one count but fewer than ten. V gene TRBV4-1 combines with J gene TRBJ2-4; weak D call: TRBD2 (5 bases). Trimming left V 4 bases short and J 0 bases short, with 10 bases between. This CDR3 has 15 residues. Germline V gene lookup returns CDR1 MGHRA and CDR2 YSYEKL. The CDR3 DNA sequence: TGCGCCAGCAGCCGGACTGGACTAGCCAAAAACATTCAGTACTTC. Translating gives CASSRTGLAKNIQYF.

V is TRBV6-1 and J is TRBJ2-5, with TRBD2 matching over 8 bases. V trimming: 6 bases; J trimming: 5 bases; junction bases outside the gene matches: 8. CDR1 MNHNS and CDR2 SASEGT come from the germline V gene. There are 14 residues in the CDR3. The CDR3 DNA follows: TGTGCCAGCAGAACCGGACTAGCTTTGGAGACCCAGTACTTC. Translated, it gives CASRTGLALETQYF.

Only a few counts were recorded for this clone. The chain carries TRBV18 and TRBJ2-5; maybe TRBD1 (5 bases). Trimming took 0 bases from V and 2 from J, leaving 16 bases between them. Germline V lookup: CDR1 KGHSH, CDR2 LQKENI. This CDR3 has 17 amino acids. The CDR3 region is CASSPPGRKLEQETQYF. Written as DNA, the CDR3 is TGTGCCAGCTCACCACCGGGGCGAAAACTGGAACAAGAGACCCAGTACTTC.

The CDR3 here is CASSVDRGLETQYF. The CDR3 DNA sequence: TGTGCCAGCAGCGTAGACAGGGGGCTTGAGACCCAGTACTTC. This chain joins TRBV9 and TRBJ2-5, with 9 nucleotides matching TRBD1. V lost 0 bases and J lost 5; bases outside the gene matches: 2. The CDR3 spans 14 residues. From germline, CDR1 is SGDLS and CDR2 YYNGEE.

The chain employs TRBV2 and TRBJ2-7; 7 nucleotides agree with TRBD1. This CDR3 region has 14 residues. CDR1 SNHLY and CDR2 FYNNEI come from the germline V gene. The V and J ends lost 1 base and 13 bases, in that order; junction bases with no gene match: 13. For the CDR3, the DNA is TGTGCCAGCAGTGAAGGGTCACGACAGGGAACGTTATACTTC. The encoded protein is CASSEGSRQGTLYF.

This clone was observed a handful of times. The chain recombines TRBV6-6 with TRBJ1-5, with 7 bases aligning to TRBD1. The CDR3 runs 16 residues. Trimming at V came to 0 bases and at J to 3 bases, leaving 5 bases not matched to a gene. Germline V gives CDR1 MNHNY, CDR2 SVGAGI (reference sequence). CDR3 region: CASSYSTGVDNQPQHF. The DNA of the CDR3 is TGTGCCAGCAGTTACTCAACAGGGGTAGACAATCAGCCCCAGCATTTT.

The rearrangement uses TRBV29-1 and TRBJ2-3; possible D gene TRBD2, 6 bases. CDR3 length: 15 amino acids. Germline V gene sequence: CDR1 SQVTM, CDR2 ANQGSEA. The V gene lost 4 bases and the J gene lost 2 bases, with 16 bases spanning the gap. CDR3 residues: CSVVGGEATTDTQYF. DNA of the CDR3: TGCAGCGTTGTAGGAGGGGAGGCGACCACAGATACGCAGTATTTT.

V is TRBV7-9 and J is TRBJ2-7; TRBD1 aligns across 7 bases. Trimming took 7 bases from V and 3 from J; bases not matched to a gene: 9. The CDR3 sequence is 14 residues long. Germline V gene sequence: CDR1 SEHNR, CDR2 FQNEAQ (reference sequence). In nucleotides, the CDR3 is TGTGCCAGCACCGACAGGGATATACACTACGAGCAGTACTTC. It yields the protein CASTDRDIHYEQYF.

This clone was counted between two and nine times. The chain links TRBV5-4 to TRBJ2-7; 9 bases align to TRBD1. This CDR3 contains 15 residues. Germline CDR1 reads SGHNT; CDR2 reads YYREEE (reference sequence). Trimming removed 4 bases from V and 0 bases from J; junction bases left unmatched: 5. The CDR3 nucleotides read TGTGCCAGCAGCCCGGGACAGGGCTTCTCCTACGAGCAGTACTTC. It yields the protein CASSPGQGFSYEQYF.